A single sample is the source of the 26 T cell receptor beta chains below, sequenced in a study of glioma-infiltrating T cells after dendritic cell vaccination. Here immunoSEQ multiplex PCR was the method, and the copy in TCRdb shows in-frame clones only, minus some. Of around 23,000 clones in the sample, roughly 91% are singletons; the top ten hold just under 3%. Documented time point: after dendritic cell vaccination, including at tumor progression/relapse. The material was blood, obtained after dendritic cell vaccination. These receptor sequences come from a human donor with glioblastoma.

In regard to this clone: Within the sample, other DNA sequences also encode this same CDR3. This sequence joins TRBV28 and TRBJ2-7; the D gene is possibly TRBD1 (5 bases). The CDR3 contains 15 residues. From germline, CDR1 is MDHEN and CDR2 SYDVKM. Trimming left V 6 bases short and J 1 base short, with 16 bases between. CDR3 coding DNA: TGTGCCAGCAGGCCTGTGGTGGCAGGGTCCTACGAGCAGTACTTC. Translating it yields CASRPVVAGSYEQYF. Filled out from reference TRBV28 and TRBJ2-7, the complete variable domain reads DVKVTQSSRYLVKRTGEKVFLECVQDMDHENMFWYRQDPGLGLRLIYFSYDVKMKEKGDIPEGYSVSREKKERFSLILESASTNQTSMYLCASRPVVAGSYEQYFGPGTRLTVT.

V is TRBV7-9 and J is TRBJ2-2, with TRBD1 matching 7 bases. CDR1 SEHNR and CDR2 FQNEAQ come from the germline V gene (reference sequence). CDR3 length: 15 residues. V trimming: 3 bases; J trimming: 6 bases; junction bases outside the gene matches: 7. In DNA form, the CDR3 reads TGTGCCAGCAGCTTTGTCAGGGGGTTCCCCGGGGAGCTGTTTTTT. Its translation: CASSFVRGFPGELFF.

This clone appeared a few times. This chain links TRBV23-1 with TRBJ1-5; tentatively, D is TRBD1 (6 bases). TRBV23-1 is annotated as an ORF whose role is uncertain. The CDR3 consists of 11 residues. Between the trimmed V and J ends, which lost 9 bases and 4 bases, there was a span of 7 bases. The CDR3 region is CASDRNQPQHF. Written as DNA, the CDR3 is TGCGCCAGTGACAGGAATCAGCCCCAGCATTTT.

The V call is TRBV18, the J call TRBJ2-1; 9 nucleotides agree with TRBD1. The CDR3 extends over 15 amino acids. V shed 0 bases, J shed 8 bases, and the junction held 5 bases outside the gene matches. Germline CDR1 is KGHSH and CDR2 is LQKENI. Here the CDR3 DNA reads TGTGCCAGCTCACCACCGGGACAGGGTGGTTATGAGCAGTTCTTC. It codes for CASSPPGQGGYEQFF.

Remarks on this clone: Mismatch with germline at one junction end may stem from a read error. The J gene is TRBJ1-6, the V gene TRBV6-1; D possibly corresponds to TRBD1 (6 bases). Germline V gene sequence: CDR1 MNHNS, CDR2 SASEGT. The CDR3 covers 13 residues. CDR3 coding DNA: TGTGCCAGCACCGACAGGCTGAGTTCACCCCCCCACTTT. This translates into CASTDRLSSPPHF.

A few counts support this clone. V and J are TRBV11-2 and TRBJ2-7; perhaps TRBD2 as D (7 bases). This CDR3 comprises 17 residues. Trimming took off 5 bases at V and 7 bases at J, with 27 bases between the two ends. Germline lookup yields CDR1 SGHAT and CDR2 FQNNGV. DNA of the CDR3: TGTGCCAGCAGCCCGAGAGGGGGGGGACAAGGGGTGCTGGAGCAGTACTTC. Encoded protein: CASSPRGGGQGVLEQYF.

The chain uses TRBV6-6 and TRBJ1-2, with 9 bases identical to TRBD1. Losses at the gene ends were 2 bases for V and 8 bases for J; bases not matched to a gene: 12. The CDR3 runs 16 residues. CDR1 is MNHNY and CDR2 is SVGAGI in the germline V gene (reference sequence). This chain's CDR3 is CASSYNRDREIQGYTF. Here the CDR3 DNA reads TGTGCCAGCAGTTACAACCGGGACAGGGAGATCCAGGGCTACACCTTC.

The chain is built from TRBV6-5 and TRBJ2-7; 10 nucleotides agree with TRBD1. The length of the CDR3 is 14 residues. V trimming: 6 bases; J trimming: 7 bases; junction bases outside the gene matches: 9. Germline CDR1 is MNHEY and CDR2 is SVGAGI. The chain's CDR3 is CASRSTGGLWEQYF. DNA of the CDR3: TGTGCCAGCAGATCGACAGGGGGCTTGTGGGAGCAGTACTTC.

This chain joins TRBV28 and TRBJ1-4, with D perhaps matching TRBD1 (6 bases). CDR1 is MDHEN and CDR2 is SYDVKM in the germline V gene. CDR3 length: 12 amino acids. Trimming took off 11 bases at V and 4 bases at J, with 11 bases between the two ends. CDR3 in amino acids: CASGTNNEKLFF. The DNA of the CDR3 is TGTGCCTCCGGGACAAATAATGAAAAACTGTTTTTT.

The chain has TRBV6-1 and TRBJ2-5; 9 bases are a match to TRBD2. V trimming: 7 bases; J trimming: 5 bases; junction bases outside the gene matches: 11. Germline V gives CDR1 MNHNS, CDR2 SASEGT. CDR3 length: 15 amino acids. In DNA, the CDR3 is TGTGCCAGCATCGGAGCGCGGGGGGGGAGGGAGACCCAGTACTTC. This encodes CASIGARGGRETQYF.

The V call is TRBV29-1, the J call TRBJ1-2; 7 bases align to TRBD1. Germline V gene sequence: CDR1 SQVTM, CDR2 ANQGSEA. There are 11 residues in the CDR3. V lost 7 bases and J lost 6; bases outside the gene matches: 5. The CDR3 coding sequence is TGCAGCGCCCAGGGGGAGAATGGCTACACCTTC. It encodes CSAQGENGYTF.

DNA of the CDR3: TGTGCCAGCAGCTTAGAAGCATTGAACATTCAGTACTTC. Amino acids: CASSLEALNIQYF. The chain is built from TRBV11-2 and TRBJ2-4; D not certain. The germline CDR1 and CDR2 sequences are SGHAT and FQNNGV. The CDR3 extends over 13 amino acids. The V and J ends lost 0 bases and 7 bases respectively, with 7 bases between them.

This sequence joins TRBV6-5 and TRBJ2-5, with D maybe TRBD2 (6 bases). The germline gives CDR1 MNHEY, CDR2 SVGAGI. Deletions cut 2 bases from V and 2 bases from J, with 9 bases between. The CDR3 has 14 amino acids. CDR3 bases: TGTGCCAGCAGTTACGGGGCGGGGCAAGAGACCCAGTACTTC. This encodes CASSYGAGQETQYF.

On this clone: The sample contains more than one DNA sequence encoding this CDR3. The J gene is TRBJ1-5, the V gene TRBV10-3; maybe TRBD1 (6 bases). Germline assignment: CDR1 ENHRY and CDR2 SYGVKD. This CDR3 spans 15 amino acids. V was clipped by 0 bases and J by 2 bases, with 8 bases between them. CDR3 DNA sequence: TGTGCCATCAGTGAGTCGGGACAAGGCAATCAGCCCCAGCATTTT. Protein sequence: CAISESGQGNQPQHF.

The CDR3 here is CASNLGTDYGYTF. As DNA, the CDR3 is TGTGCCAGCAACCTAGGGACTGACTATGGCTACACCTTC. The chain combines TRBV7-2 with TRBJ1-2; D is possibly TRBD1 (5 bases). In germline, CDR1 is SGHTA, CDR2 FQGNSA. The CDR3 runs 13 residues. V lost 7 bases and J 3 bases, leaving 12 bases between the germline ends. The full variable domain, completed using reference TRBV7-2 and TRBJ1-2, is GAGVSQSPSNKVTEKGKDVELRCDPISGHTALYWYRQSLGQGLEFLIYFQGNSAPDKSGLPSDRFSAERTGGSVSTLTIQRTQQEDSAVYLCASNLGTDYGYTFGSGTRLTVV.

The CDR3 protein is CASSERTSGGGSYNEQFF. CDR3 coding DNA: TGTGCCAGCAGCGAACGGACTAGCGGGGGGGGTTCCTACAATGAGCAGTTCTTC. The gene calls are TRBV11-3 and TRBJ2-1, with 15 bases identical to TRBD2. From germline, CDR1 is SGHNT and CDR2 YENEEA. V was pared by 5 bases and J by 1 base, with 6 bases of the junction left unmatched. The CDR3 is made up of 18 amino acids.

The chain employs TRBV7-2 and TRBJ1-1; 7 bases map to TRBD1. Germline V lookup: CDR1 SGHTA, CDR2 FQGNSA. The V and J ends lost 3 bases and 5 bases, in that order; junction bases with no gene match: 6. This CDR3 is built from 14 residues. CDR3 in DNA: TGTGCCAGCAGCTTCGAGGGGGCATTTACTGAAGCTTTCTTT. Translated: CASSFEGAFTEAFF.

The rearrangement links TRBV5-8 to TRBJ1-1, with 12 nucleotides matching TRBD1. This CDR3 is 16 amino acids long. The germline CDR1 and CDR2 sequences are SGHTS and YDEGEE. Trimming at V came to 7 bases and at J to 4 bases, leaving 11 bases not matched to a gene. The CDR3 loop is CASESGQGASGTEAFF. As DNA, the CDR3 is TGTGCCAGCGAATCGGGACAGGGGGCTTCGGGCACTGAAGCTTTCTTT.

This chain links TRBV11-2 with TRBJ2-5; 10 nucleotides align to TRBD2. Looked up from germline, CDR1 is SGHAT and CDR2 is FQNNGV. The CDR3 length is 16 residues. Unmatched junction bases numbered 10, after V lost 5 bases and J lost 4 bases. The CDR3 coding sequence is TGTGCCAGCAGCGGATTGAGCGGGGGGGAGGGAGAGACCCAGTACTTC. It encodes CASSGLSGGEGETQYF.

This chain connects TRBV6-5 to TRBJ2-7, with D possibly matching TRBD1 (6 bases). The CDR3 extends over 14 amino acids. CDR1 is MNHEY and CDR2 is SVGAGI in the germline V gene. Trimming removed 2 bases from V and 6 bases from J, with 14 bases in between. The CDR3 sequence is CASSYDGTRGEQYF. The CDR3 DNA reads TGTGCCAGCAGTTACGATGGGACCAGGGGCGAGCAGTACTTC.

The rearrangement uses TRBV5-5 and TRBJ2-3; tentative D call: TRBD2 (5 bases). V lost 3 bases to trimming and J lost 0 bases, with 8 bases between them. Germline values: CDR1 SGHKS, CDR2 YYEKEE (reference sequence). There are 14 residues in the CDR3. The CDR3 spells CASSSSGSTDTQYF. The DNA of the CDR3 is TGTGCCAGCAGCTCCAGCGGCAGCACAGATACGCAGTATTTT.

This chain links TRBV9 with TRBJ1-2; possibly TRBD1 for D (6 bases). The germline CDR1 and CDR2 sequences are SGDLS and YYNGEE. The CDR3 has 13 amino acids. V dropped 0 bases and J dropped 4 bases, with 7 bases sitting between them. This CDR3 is CASSVGQAYGYTF. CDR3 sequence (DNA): TGTGCCAGCAGCGTAGGACAGGCCTATGGCTACACCTTC.

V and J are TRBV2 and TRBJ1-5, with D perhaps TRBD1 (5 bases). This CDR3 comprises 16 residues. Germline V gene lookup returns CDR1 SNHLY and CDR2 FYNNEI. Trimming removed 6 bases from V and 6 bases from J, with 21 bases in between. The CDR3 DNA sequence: TGTGCCAGCAGCCGAAGGCGTCTGGACAAACCTCAGCCCCAGCATTTT. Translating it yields CASSRRRLDKPQPQHF.

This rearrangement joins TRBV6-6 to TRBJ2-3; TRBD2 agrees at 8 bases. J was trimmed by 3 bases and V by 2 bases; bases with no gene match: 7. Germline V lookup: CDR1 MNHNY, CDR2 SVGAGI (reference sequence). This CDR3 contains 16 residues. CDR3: CASSYGRGVQTDTQYF. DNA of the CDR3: TGTGCCAGCAGTTACGGGCGGGGGGTTCAGACAGATACGCAGTATTTT.

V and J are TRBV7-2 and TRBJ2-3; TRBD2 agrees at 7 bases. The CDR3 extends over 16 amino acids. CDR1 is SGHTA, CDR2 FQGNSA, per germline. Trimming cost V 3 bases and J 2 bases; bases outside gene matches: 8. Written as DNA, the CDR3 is TGTGCCAGCAGCTTTGGTGGGGGGGTTAACACAGATACGCAGTATTTT. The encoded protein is CASSFGGGVNTDTQYF.

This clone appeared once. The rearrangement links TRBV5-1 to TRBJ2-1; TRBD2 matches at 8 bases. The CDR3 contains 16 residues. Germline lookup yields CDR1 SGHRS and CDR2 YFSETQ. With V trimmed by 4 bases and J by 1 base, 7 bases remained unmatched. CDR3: CASSRGVAGSYNEQFF. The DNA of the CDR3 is TGCGCCAGCAGCCGAGGAGTAGCGGGGTCCTACAATGAGCAGTTCTTC.